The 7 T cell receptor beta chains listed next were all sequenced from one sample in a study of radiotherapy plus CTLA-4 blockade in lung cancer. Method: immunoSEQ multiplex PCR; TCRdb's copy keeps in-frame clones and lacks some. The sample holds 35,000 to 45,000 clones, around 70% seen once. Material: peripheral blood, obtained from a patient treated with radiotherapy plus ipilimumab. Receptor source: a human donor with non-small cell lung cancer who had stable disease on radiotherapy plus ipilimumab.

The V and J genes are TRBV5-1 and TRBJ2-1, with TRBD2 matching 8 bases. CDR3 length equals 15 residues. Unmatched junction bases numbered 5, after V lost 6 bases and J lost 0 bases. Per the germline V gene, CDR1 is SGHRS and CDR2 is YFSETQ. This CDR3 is CASTREGSSYNEQFF. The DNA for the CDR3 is TGCGCCAGCACCCGGGAGGGAAGCTCCTACAATGAGCAGTTCTTC.

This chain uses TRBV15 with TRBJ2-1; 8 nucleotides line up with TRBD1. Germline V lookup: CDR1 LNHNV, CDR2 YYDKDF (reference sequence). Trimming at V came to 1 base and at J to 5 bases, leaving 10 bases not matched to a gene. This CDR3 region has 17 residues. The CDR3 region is CATSRGFGQGSHNEQFF. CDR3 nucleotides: TGTGCCACCAGCAGAGGCTTCGGACAGGGATCCCACAATGAGCAGTTCTTC.

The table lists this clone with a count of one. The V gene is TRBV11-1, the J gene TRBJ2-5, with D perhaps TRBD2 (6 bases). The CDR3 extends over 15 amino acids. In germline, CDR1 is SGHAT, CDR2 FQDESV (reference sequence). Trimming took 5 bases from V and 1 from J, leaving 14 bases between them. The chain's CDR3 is CASSGRGFSQETQYF. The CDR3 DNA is TGTGCCAGCAGCGGCCGGGGGTTCTCCCAAGAGACCCAGTACTTC. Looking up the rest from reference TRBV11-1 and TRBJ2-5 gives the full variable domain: EAEVAQSPRYKITEKSQAVAFWCDPISGHATLYWYRQILGQGPELLVQFQDESVVDDSQLPKDRFSAERLKGVDSTLKIQPAELGDSAMYLCASSGRGFSQETQYFGPGTRLLVL.

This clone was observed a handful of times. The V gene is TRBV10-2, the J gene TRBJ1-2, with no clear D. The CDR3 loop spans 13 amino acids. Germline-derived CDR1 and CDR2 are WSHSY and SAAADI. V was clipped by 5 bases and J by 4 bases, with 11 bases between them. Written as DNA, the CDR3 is TGCGCCAGCAGTCCGAGAGCGACCTATGGCTACACCTTC. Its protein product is CASSPRATYGYTF.

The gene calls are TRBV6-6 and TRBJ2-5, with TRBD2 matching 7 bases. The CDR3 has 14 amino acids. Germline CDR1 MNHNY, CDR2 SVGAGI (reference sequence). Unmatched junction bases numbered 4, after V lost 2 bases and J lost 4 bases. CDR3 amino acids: CASSYPGGTETQYF. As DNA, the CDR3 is TGTGCCAGCAGTTACCCCGGGGGGACAGAGACCCAGTACTTC.

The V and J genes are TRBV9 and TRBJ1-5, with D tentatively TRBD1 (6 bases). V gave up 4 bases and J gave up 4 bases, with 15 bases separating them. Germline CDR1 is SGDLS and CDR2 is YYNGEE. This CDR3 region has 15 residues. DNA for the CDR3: TGTGCCAGCAGCCCCAGCGGGGGGGCTAATCAGCCCCAGCATTTT. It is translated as CASSPSGGANQPQHF.

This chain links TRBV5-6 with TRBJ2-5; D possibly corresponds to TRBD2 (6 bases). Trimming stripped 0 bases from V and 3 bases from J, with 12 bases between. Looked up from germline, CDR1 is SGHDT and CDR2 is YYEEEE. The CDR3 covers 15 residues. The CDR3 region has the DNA TGTGCCAGCAGCTTGGTTGGCCGGGGGAAAGAGACCCAGTACTTC. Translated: CASSLVGRGKETQYF.